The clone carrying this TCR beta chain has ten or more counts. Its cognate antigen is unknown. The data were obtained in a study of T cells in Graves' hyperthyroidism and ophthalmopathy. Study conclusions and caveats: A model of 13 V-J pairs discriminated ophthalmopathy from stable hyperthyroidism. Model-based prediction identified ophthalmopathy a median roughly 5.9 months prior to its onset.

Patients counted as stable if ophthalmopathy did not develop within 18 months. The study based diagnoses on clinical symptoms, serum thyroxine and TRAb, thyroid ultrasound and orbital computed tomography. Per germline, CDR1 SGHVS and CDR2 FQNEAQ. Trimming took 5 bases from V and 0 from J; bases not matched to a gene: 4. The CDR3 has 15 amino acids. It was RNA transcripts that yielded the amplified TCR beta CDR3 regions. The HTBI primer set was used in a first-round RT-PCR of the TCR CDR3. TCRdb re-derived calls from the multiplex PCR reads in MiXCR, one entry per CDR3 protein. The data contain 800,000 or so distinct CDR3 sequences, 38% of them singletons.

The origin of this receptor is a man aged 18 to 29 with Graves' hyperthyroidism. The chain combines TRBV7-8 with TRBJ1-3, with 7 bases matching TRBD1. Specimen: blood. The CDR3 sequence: CASSPDRVSGNTIYF. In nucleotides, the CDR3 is TGTGCCAGCAGCCCCGACAGGGTCTCTGGAAACACCATATATTTT.